Listed here are 26 T cell receptor beta chains from one sample, sequenced in a study of blood T cell repertoires in COVID-19. Clones were sequenced by immunoSEQ multiplex PCR, and TCRdb holds only the in-frame ones, with some missing. The table shows roughly 150,000 clones, with roughly 82% occurring only once. What was sequenced was peripheral blood. These receptors originate from a woman in her fifties or sixties in a cohort sampled during active or convalescent COVID-19.

J is TRBJ1-2 and V is TRBV7-9, with 7 bases matching TRBD1. V shed 5 bases and J 5 bases; nucleotides not matched to a gene: 8. CDR1 is SEHNR and CDR2 is FQNEAQ in the germline V gene (reference sequence). CDR3 size: 14 residues. The CDR3 spells CASSPLGRGYGYTF. Here the CDR3 DNA reads TGTGCCAGCAGCCCCCTCGGCAGGGGGTATGGCTACACCTTC.

The rearrangement links TRBV2 to TRBJ1-5; maybe TRBD1 (6 bases). V was clipped by 1 base and J by 7 bases, with 14 bases between them. The germline CDR1 and CDR2 sequences are SNHLY and FYNNEI. CDR3 length equals 15 residues. CDR3 region: CASSEGSGARQPQHF. The CDR3 DNA sequence: TGTGCCAGCAGTGAAGGTTCAGGGGCACGGCAGCCCCAGCATTTT.

This clone has just a few counts. The V call is TRBV2, the J call TRBJ1-3, with D perhaps TRBD1 (6 bases). Germline V gene lookup returns CDR1 SNHLY and CDR2 FYNNEI. V dropped 1 base and J dropped 2 bases, with 15 bases sitting between them. The CDR3 totals 17 residues. CDR3: CASSEDPGESTGNTIYF. DNA for the CDR3: TGTGCCAGCAGTGAAGATCCAGGGGAATCAACTGGAAACACCATATATTTT.

The chain recombines TRBV10-3 with TRBJ2-6, with 8 bases matching TRBD1. The V gene end was trimmed by 6 bases and the J gene end by 2 bases; junction bases not matched to a gene: 6. Germline CDR1 is ENHRY and CDR2 is SYGVKD. The CDR3 extends over 16 amino acids. The CDR3 nucleotides are TGTGCCATCAGGACTACAGGGGGAGCTGGGGCCAACGTCCTGACTTTC. Translating gives CAIRTTGGAGANVLTF.

V is TRBV11-2 and J is TRBJ2-1, with TRBD2 matching 7 bases. Trimming removed 0 bases from V and 4 bases from J; junction bases left unmatched: 3. This CDR3 is 15 amino acids long. From germline, CDR1 is SGHAT and CDR2 FQNNGV. CDR3 bases: TGTGCCAGCAGCTTAGAGGCTAGCGGATACAATGAGCAGTTCTTC. Its translation: CASSLEASGYNEQFF.

The chain uses TRBV19 and TRBJ1-1; D call uncertain. The V end lost 5 bases, the J end lost 8 bases, and 21 bases lay between the germline ends. From germline, CDR1 is LNHDA and CDR2 SQIVND (reference sequence). CDR3 length: 15 amino acids. This CDR3 is CASSPLSGQTSEAFF. Here the CDR3 DNA reads TGTGCCAGTAGTCCACTGAGCGGTCAGACCTCCGAAGCTTTCTTT. Based on the CDR3 plus reference TRBV19 and TRBJ1-1, the full variable domain is DGGITQSPKYLFRKEGQNVTLSCEQNLNHDAMYWYRQDPGQGLRLIYYSQIVNDFQKGDIAEGYSVSREKKESFPLTVTSAQKNPTAFYLCASSPLSGQTSEAFFGQGTRLTVV.

In its sample, this clone was seen once. V usage is TRBV19 and J usage is TRBJ1-5, with D perhaps TRBD1 (5 bases). V lost 6 bases, J lost 0 bases, and 9 bases lay in between. Looked up from germline, CDR1 is LNHDA and CDR2 is SQIVND (reference sequence). The CDR3 extends over 14 amino acids. This CDR3 reads CASRPGYSNQPQHF. The CDR3 coding sequence is TGTGCCAGTAGACCAGGGTATAGCAATCAGCCCCAGCATTTT. The entire variable domain, with the rest obtained from reference TRBV19 and TRBJ1-5, is as follows: DGGITQSPKYLFRKEGQNVTLSCEQNLNHDAMYWYRQDPGQGLRLIYYSQIVNDFQKGDIAEGYSVSREKKESFPLTVTSAQKNPTAFYLCASRPGYSNQPQHFGDGTRLSIL.

The CDR3 region is CASSTRTSGGAVTGELFF. The CDR3 DNA reads as TGTGCCAGCAGTACCCGGACTAGCGGGGGGGCAGTAACCGGGGAGCTGTTTTTT. The chain couples TRBV27 to TRBJ2-2; 15 nucleotides line up with TRBD2. The junction had 9 bases not matched to a gene; V was cut back by 5 bases and J by 5 bases. This CDR3 contains 18 residues. CDR1 and CDR2 from the germline V gene are MNHEY and SMNVEV (reference sequence).

This clone was found many times. Other DNA variants within this sample encode the same CDR3. The chain is built from TRBV5-1 and TRBJ2-1; D perhaps matches TRBD1 (5 bases). The ends were cut back, 4 bases at V and 1 base at J, with 9 bases in the middle. Germline CDR1 reads SGHRS; CDR2 reads YFSETQ. There are 14 residues in the CDR3. The CDR3: CASSLTGSYNEQFF. CDR3 in DNA: TGCGCCAGCAGCCTAACAGGATCCTACAATGAGCAGTTCTTC.

The chain employs TRBV15 and TRBJ1-1; 10 nucleotides line up with TRBD1. The germline V gene has CDR1 LNHNV and CDR2 YYDKDF (reference sequence). The CDR3 runs 16 residues. Trimming cost V 1 base and J 1 base; bases outside gene matches: 3. The CDR3 protein is CATSRGQGARNTEAFF. CDR3 in DNA: TGTGCCACCAGCAGAGGACAGGGGGCGCGGAACACTGAAGCTTTCTTT.

The chain joins TRBV6-4 to TRBJ2-6, with D possibly TRBD2 on 6 matching bases. This CDR3 region has 16 residues. Trimming cost V 5 bases and J 1 base, with 12 bases left between them. Germline lookup yields CDR1 MRHNA and CDR2 SNTAGT. CDR3 coding DNA: TGTGCCAGCAGTTCCGGCGGGGTTTCTGGGGCCAACGTCCTGACTTTC. It encodes CASSSGGVSGANVLTF.

The DNA for the CDR3 is TGTGCCAGCAGCTTGGGAGTGGGGGCTAGCGGGGCAGAGCAGTACTTC. Its translation is CASSLGVGASGAEQYF. The V call is TRBV5-5, the J call TRBJ2-7; 9 bases are a match to TRBD2. Trimming at V came to 0 bases and at J to 7 bases, leaving 11 bases not matched to a gene. The CDR3 is 16 residues long. Germline-derived CDR1 and CDR2 are SGHKS and YYEKEE (reference sequence).

The rearrangement uses TRBV18 and TRBJ2-1, with 12 bases that match TRBD2. V shed 6 bases and J 1 base; nucleotides not matched to a gene: 4. The CDR3 has 16 amino acids. Germline V gene data show CDR1 as KGHSH and CDR2 as LQKENI. For the CDR3, the DNA is TGTGCCAGCTCTTTACTAGCGGGGGGATCCTACAATGAGCAGTTCTTC. It yields the protein CASSLLAGGSYNEQFF. The complete variable domain, with remaining parts taken from reference TRBV18 and TRBJ2-1, reads NAGVMQNPRHLVRRRGQEARLRCSPMKGHSHVYWYRQLPEEGLKFMVYLQKENIIDESGMPKERFSAEFPKEGPSILRIQQVVRGDSAAYFCASSLLAGGSYNEQFFGPGTRLTVL.

The rearrangement links TRBV5-1 to TRBJ2-1; possible D gene TRBD2, 5 bases. The germline CDR1 and CDR2 sequences are SGHRS and YFSETQ. The V end was cut by 4 bases, the J end by 1 base, with 27 bases between. The length of the CDR3 is 20 residues. The CDR3 here is CASSARTDDIVPTSYNEQFF. As DNA, the CDR3 is TGCGCCAGCAGCGCAAGGACTGACGACATTGTTCCTACATCCTACAATGAGCAGTTCTTC. Full variable domain (remainder filled in from reference TRBV5-1 and TRBJ2-1): KAGVTQTPRYLIKTRGQQVTLSCSPISGHRSVSWYQQTPGQGLQFLFEYFSETQRNKGNFPGRFSGRQFSNSRSEMNVSTLELGDSALYLCASSARTDDIVPTSYNEQFFGPGTRLTVL.

In this sample, this clone turned up a few times. The rearrangement uses TRBV7-3 and TRBJ2-2, with no clear D. This CDR3 has 13 amino acids. From germline, CDR1 is SGHTA and CDR2 FQGTGA. V was shortened by 6 bases and J by 2 bases, with 7 bases between the two germline ends. For the CDR3, the DNA is TGTGCCAGCAGTGAGACTAACACCGGGGAGCTGTTTTTT. Protein: CASSETNTGELFF.

In DNA, the CDR3 is TGCGCCAGCAGCTTACGATCCGGGGGGGCGTCCAATGAGCAGTTCTTC. It translates to CASSLRSGGASNEQFF. V gene TRBV5-1 combines with J gene TRBJ2-1; 8 positions agree with TRBD2. The V gene's germline CDR1 is SGHRS and CDR2 YFSETQ. CDR3 size: 16 residues. Losses at the gene ends were 2 bases for V and 6 bases for J; bases not matched to a gene: 10.

DNA of the CDR3: TGTGCCAGCAGCTGGGGACTAGCGGGGGGAGACCTGATAGCCAAAAACATTCAGTACTTC. Its translation is CASSWGLAGGDLIAKNIQYF. The chain links TRBV5-4 to TRBJ2-4, with 15 bases that match TRBD2. Unmatched junction bases numbered 10, after V lost 3 bases and J lost 0 bases. Germline V lookup: CDR1 SGHNT, CDR2 YYREEE (reference sequence). The length of the CDR3 is 20 residues.

This chain uses TRBV12-3 or TRBV12-4 with TRBJ1-2, with D uncertain. This CDR3 comprises 11 residues. V lost 5 bases and J lost 4, with 5 bases in between. The CDR3 region is CASSAGYGYTF. CDR3 sequence (DNA): TGTGCCAGCAGTGCGGGCTATGGCTACACCTTC.

This clone was recorded a few times. The rearrangement uses TRBV27 and TRBJ1-1; no firm D call. The germline gives CDR1 MNHEY, CDR2 SMNVEV (reference sequence). V was shortened by 4 bases and J by 3 bases, with 9 bases between the two germline ends. The CDR3 covers 13 residues. In DNA form, the CDR3 reads TGTGCCAGCAGTTCCAGCGTCTACACTGAAGCTTTCTTT. The encoded protein is CASSSSVYTEAFF.

This chain connects TRBV7-6 to TRBJ2-6; maybe TRBD2 (5 bases). This CDR3 has 16 amino acids. Germline CDR1 and CDR2: SGHVS and FNYEAQ. Trimming took off 6 bases at V and 3 bases at J, with 15 bases between the two ends. DNA for the CDR3: TGTGCCAGCAGTGACCGAGACTATGTTGGGGCCAACGTCCTGACTTTC. Encoded protein: CASSDRDYVGANVLTF.

V usage is TRBV11-2 and J usage is TRBJ1-2; D unresolved. Deletions cut 4 bases from V and 3 bases from J, with 15 bases between. The CDR3 is 15 amino acids. Germline-derived CDR1 and CDR2 are SGHAT and FQNNGV. DNA for the CDR3: TGTGCCAGCAGCTCCAACCCCGGGATTGACTATGGCTACACCTTC. It yields the protein CASSSNPGIDYGYTF.

V gene TRBV9 combines with J gene TRBJ2-3; 7 bases map to TRBD1. Trimming took 5 bases from V and 2 from J; bases not matched to a gene: 11. Per the germline V gene, CDR1 is SGDLS and CDR2 is YYNGEE. The CDR3 sequence is 16 residues long. CDR3 sequence reads: CASSGIPGQITDTQYF. The DNA of the CDR3 is TGTGCCAGCAGTGGTATTCCGGGACAGATCACAGATACGCAGTATTTT.

This clone has just one count. The chain joins TRBV5-1 to TRBJ2-4; a possible D gene is TRBD2 (5 bases). Trimming stripped 0 bases from V and 9 bases from J, with 16 bases between. The CDR3 sequence is 15 residues long. The germline CDR1 and CDR2 sequences are SGHRS and YFSETQ. The CDR3 reads CASSLGLPRISIQYF. CDR3 nucleotides: TGCGCCAGCAGCTTGGGACTACCCAGGATCAGCATTCAGTACTTC.

V gene TRBV2 combines with J gene TRBJ1-2; 11 positions agree with TRBD1. CDR1 SNHLY and CDR2 FYNNEI come from the germline V gene. The V gene end was trimmed by 7 bases and the J gene end by 8 bases; junction bases not matched to a gene: 6. CDR3 length equals 13 residues. The CDR3 loop reads CASITDRGRGYTF. The CDR3 bases are TGTGCCAGCATTACGGACAGGGGGCGAGGCTACACCTTC.

The rearrangement uses TRBV6-5 and TRBJ1-5; TRBD1 is a possible D gene (5 bases). This CDR3 has 12 residues. Per germline, CDR1 MNHEY and CDR2 SVGAGI. V lost 6 bases and J lost 5, with 8 bases in between. The CDR3 is CASSSRDQPQHF. In DNA, the CDR3 is TGTGCCAGCAGCTCCAGGGATCAGCCCCAGCATTTT.

CDR3 region: CASRIGTSPNEKLFF. For the CDR3, the DNA is TGCGCCAGCAGGATTGGGACAAGTCCTAATGAAAAACTGTTTTTT. This chain uses TRBV4-1 with TRBJ1-4; D may be TRBD1 (6 bases). The CDR3 contains 15 residues. CDR1 and CDR2 (germline): MGHRA, YSYEKL. Trimming pared 6 bases from V and 3 bases from J, leaving 14 bases between.